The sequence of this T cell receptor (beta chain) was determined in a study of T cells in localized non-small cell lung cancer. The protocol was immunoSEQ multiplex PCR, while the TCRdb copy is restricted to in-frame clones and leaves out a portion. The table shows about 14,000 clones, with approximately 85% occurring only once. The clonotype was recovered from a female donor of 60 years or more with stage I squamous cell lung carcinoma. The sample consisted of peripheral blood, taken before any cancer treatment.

The CDR3 reads CATSTGAPQETQYF. The CDR3 nucleotides are TGTGCCACCAGTACAGGGGCACCACAAGAGACCCAGTACTTC. The chain is built from TRBV15 and TRBJ2-5, with 7 nucleotides matching TRBD1. CDR1 is LNHNV and CDR2 is YYDKDF in the germline V gene (reference sequence). This CDR3 is 14 amino acids long. Trimming cost V 6 bases and J 2 bases; bases outside gene matches: 6. Full variable domain (missing parts from reference TRBV15 and TRBJ2-5): DAMVIQNPRYQVTQFGKPVTLSCSQTLNHNVMYWYQQKSSQAPKLLFHYYDKDFNNEADTPDNFQSRRPNTSFCFLDIRSPGLGDTAMYLCATSTGAPQETQYFGPGTRLLVL.